A single sample gave rise to the 28 T cell receptor beta chains below, sequenced in a study of blood T cells in healthy people across ages. Using a J-beta primer mix together with a sample-barcoded 5' primer, a second PCR was run for roughly 6 to 11 cycles. In TCRdb, the 5' RACE reads were re-called with MiXCR into one record per CDR3 protein. The sample has more than 650,000 distinct CDR3 sequences, around half seen once; the top ten hold approximately 40%. Sequencing input: blood. These receptors originate from a man at least 80 years old in good health.

This chain joins TRBV5-1 and TRBJ2-3; possible D gene TRBD1, 5 bases. The length of the CDR3 is 15 residues. Trimming left V 4 bases short and J 3 bases short, with 15 bases between. Germline-derived CDR1 and CDR2 are SGHRS and YFSETQ. The CDR3 protein is CASSHQGRSTDTQYF. CDR3 nucleotide sequence: TGCGCCAGCAGCCATCAGGGTCGGAGTACAGATACGCAGTATTTT.

V usage is TRBV4-1 and J usage is TRBJ2-3; TRBD1 might be the D (5 bases). The CDR3 has 13 residues. Germline V gene lookup returns CDR1 MGHRA and CDR2 YSYEKL. Trimming shortened V by 0 bases and J by 14 bases, and 15 bases separated the two germline ends. The CDR3 bases are TGCGCCAGCAGCCAAGAAGCAGACAGATACGCGTATTTT. As protein: CASSQEADRYAYF.

This clonotype was seen more than once but under ten times. The CDR3 region has the DNA TGTGCCAGCAGTGTCGGACGTATAACAGATACGCAGTATTTT. Translated: CASSVGRITDTQYF. This sequence joins TRBV2 and TRBJ2-3; D ambiguous. V dropped 4 bases and J dropped 3 bases, with 11 bases sitting between them. The CDR3 is 14 amino acids. Germline assignment: CDR1 SNHLY and CDR2 FYNNEI.

This sequence joins TRBV12-3 or TRBV12-4 and TRBJ1-2; TRBD1 matches 9 bases. V was clipped by 6 bases and J by 4 bases; unmatched bases: 6. The CDR3 covers 14 residues. The CDR3 bases are TGTGCCAGCAGAACCGGGACAGGGAGCTATGGCTACACCTTC. It translates to CASRTGTGSYGYTF.

This sequence joins TRBV5-4 and TRBJ1-1, with 12 bases that match TRBD1. The V gene's germline CDR1 is SGHNT and CDR2 YYREEE (reference sequence). The trim removed 6 bases at V and 3 bases at J, leaving 6 bases unmatched. The CDR3 loop spans 15 amino acids. The CDR3 here is CASIGTGGPYTEAFF. Written as DNA, the CDR3 is TGTGCCAGCATAGGGACAGGGGGCCCCTACACTGAAGCTTTCTTT. The variable domain in full, completed from reference TRBV5-4 and TRBJ1-1, reads ETGVTQSPTHLIKTRGQQVTLRCSSQSGHNTVSWYQQALGQGPQFIFQYYREEENGRGNFPPRFSGLQFPNYSSELNVNALELDDSALYLCASIGTGGPYTEAFFGQGTRLTVV.

V gene TRBV3-1 combines with J gene TRBJ2-3; 8 nucleotides line up with TRBD2. CDR1 is LGHDT and CDR2 is YNNKEL in the germline V gene (reference sequence). The CDR3 has 16 amino acids. J lost 3 bases, V lost 1 base, and 6 bases had no gene match. CDR3: CASSQASGRGTDTQYF. The CDR3 DNA sequence: TGTGCCAGCAGCCAAGCTAGCGGGCGCGGTACAGATACGCAGTATTTT.

This chain links TRBV12-3 or TRBV12-4 with TRBJ1-2; a weak D match, TRBD1 (5 bases). This CDR3 is built from 14 residues. V was pared by 4 bases and J by 3 bases, with 12 bases between. The CDR3 protein is CASSSARADYGYTF. DNA of the CDR3: TGTGCCAGCAGTTCGGCCAGGGCAGACTATGGCTACACCTTC.

The chain uses TRBV15 and TRBJ1-2; D is perhaps TRBD1 (5 bases). CDR1 is LNHNV, CDR2 YYDKDF, per germline (reference sequence). The CDR3 has 13 amino acids. Trimming removed 0 bases at V and 8 bases at J, with 10 bases between. DNA for the CDR3: TGTGCCACCAGCAGAGAGGGGGGAAAGGGCTACACCTTC. Residues: CATSREGGKGYTF.

The chain recombines TRBV7-2 with TRBJ2-1; D unresolved. The J call is uncertain, as TRBJ2-7 better fits the DNA end. Germline CDR1 and CDR2: SGHTA and FQGNSA. The CDR3 spans 13 residues. CDR3 DNA sequence: TGTGCCAGCAGCTTAGATTTGTGGAATGAGCAGTACTTC. Translating gives CASSLDLWNEQYF.

The chain has TRBV3-1 and TRBJ2-7; possibly TRBD1 for D (6 bases). This CDR3 region has 14 residues. Per the germline V gene, CDR1 is LGHDT and CDR2 is YNNKEL (reference sequence). V lost 0 bases and J 2 bases, leaving 8 bases between the germline ends. The CDR3 DNA reads as TGTGCCAGCAGCCAAGATTGGACAGCCTACGAGCAGTACTTC. Translating gives CASSQDWTAYEQYF.

At least ten counts were recorded for this clonotype. The rearrangement joins TRBV7-8 to TRBJ2-5, with D possibly TRBD2 on 6 matching bases. The CDR3 length is 13 residues. CDR1 and CDR2 from the germline V gene are SGHVS and FQNEAQ. Trimming stripped 3 bases from V and 5 bases from J, with 10 bases between. The CDR3 reads CASSLSGRETQYF. The DNA of the CDR3 is TGTGCCAGCAGCTTGAGCGGGCGGGAGACCCAGTACTTC.

The chain has TRBV21-1 and TRBJ1-2. TRBV21-1 is shown as a pseudogene. The CDR3 is 14 amino acids. The CDR3 DNA follows: TGTGCCGGCCGTGGGAATCCCACTAACTATGGCTACACCTTC. Protein product: CAGRGNPTNYGYTF.

This clonotype has only a few counts. The chain uses TRBV6-2 or TRBV6-3 and TRBJ2-7; 10 bases line up with TRBD1. J gave up 4 bases and V 3 bases, and 3 bases lay outside the gene matches. In germline, CDR1 is MNHEY, CDR2 SVGEGT. The CDR3 runs 14 residues. CDR3 protein: CASSYGQGGYEQYF. The CDR3 nucleotides read TGTGCCAGCAGTTATGGACAGGGGGGTTACGAGCAGTACTTC.

The V and J genes are TRBV6-1 and TRBJ2-7, with no clear D. Per germline, CDR1 MNHNS and CDR2 SASEGT. The CDR3 totals 13 residues. Trimming took 0 bases from V and 6 from J, leaving 9 bases between them. CDR3 region: CASSEALRSEQYF. The CDR3 nucleotides are TGTGCCAGCAGTGAAGCGCTTCGGAGCGAGCAGTACTTC.

This chain links TRBV29-1 with TRBJ2-7; 8 bases align to TRBD2. With V trimmed by 4 bases and J by 1 base, 9 bases remained unmatched. The CDR3 sequence is 15 residues long. Germline assignment: CDR1 SQVTM and CDR2 ANQGSEA. The CDR3 sequence is CSVGSLGGRSYEQYF. The CDR3 DNA sequence: TGCAGCGTTGGCTCCCTTGGCGGGAGGTCCTACGAGCAGTACTTC.

This chain links TRBV20-1 with TRBJ2-5; D unresolved. Germline V gives CDR1 DFQATT, CDR2 SNEGSKA (reference sequence). This CDR3 contains 11 residues. Trimming cost V 6 bases and J 4 bases, with 9 bases left between them. CDR3 sequence reads: CSAGWIETQYF. The CDR3 nucleotides read TGCAGTGCCGGGTGGATAGAGACCCAGTACTTC.

V and J are TRBV29-1 and TRBJ2-1, with 12 bases that match TRBD2. With V trimmed by 6 bases and J by 7 bases, 10 bases remained unmatched. Germline CDR1 reads SQVTM; CDR2 reads ANQGSEA. The CDR3 covers 15 residues. The CDR3 DNA sequence: TGCAGCGTCGGACTAGCGGGAAGAAGGGGAAATGAGCAGTTCTTC. Translating gives CSVGLAGRRGNEQFF.

This chain links TRBV7-6 with TRBJ1-5; D possibly corresponds to TRBD1 (5 bases). This CDR3 is 14 amino acids long. CDR1 SGHVS and CDR2 FNYEAQ come from the germline V gene. V lost 3 bases and J 4 bases, leaving 10 bases between the germline ends. The CDR3 is CASSLEGNNQPQHF. CDR3 in DNA: TGTGCCAGCAGCTTGGAGGGGAATAATCAGCCCCAGCATTTT. Using reference TRBV7-6 and TRBJ1-5 for the parts outside the CDR3, the full variable domain is GAGVSQSPRYKVTKRGQDVALRCDPISGHVSLYWYRQALGQGPEFLTYFNYEAQQDKSGLPNDRFSAERPEGSISTLTIQRTEQRDSAMYRCASSLEGNNQPQHFGDGTRLSIL.

The gene calls are TRBV2 and TRBJ2-5, with 9 positions matching TRBD1. The tail of the sequence fits TRBJ2-7 better, so the J call may be wrong. The CDR3 spans 16 residues. Germline lookup yields CDR1 SNHLY and CDR2 FYNNEI. The CDR3 reads CASRISPGQGTYEQYF. For the CDR3, the DNA is TGTGCCAGCAGGATAAGCCCGGGACAGGGAACCTACGAGCAGTACTTC.

This clonotype has a count of ten or more. The chain carries TRBV29-1 and TRBJ2-7; TRBD2 might be the D (6 bases). The germline gives CDR1 SQVTM, CDR2 ANQGSEA. The V gene lost 7 bases and the J gene lost 3 bases, with 10 bases spanning the gap. The CDR3 totals 11 residues. In DNA, the CDR3 is TGCAGCGCGGGGGAGGACTACGAGCAGTACTTC. It yields the protein CSAGEDYEQYF.

This chain connects TRBV27 to TRBJ2-5, with 11 nucleotides matching TRBD1. The V gene's germline CDR1 is MNHEY and CDR2 SMNVEV (reference sequence). V lost 2 bases and J lost 3; bases outside the gene matches: 11. The CDR3 totals 18 residues. The CDR3 region has the DNA TGTGCCAGCAGTTTAACTCCCCCGGACAGGGGGCGGGAAGAGACCCAGTACTTC. It codes for CASSLTPPDRGREETQYF.

A few counts support this clonotype. The genes are TRBV2 and TRBJ1-5; no reliable D call. The V gene's germline CDR1 is SNHLY and CDR2 FYNNEI. CDR3 size: 15 residues. The ends were cut back, 4 bases at V and 4 bases at J, with 14 bases in the middle. The CDR3 here is CASSAIGNANQPQHF. The CDR3 nucleotides are TGTGCCAGCAGTGCGATCGGGAACGCGAATCAGCCCCAGCATTTT.

The chain links TRBV15 to TRBJ1-2; D gene ambiguous. V was pared by 0 bases and J by 4 bases, with 9 bases between. The CDR3 runs 14 residues. From germline, CDR1 is LNHNV and CDR2 YYDKDF (reference sequence). CDR3 sequence reads: CATSRDGEGYGYTF. The CDR3 DNA reads as TGTGCCACCAGCAGAGATGGAGAGGGCTATGGCTACACCTTC.

V usage is TRBV5-1 and J usage is TRBJ2-7, with D possibly matching TRBD1 (5 bases). The V and J ends lost 0 bases and 2 bases respectively, with 9 bases between them. Germline CDR1 is SGHRS and CDR2 is YFSETQ. This CDR3 is built from 14 residues. The CDR3 bases are TGCGCCAGCAGCTTGGTCTCAGGGACCTACGAGCAGTACTTC. It codes for CASSLVSGTYEQYF.

This chain links TRBV5-1 with TRBJ2-1; the match to TRBD2 covers 7 bases. The CDR3 has 12 amino acids. The V segment lost 5 bases and the J segment 6 bases; nucleotides outside the gene matches: 2. The germline V gene encodes CDR1 SGHRS and CDR2 YFSETQ. The CDR3 DNA sequence: TGCGCCAGCAGGACTAGCAGCAATGAGCAGTTCTTC. Amino acid sequence: CASRTSSNEQFF.

The chain has TRBV2 and TRBJ1-4; 7 bases match TRBD1. The CDR3 sequence is 12 residues long. V dropped 6 bases and J dropped 8; count of bases not matched to a gene: 3. Germline loops: CDR1 SNHLY, CDR2 FYNNEI. The CDR3 sequence: CASRAGGEKLFF. The CDR3 nucleotides read TGTGCCAGCAGAGCAGGGGGGGAAAAACTGTTTTTT.

V and J are TRBV12-3 or TRBV12-4 and TRBJ1-1, with TRBD1 as a possible D gene (5 bases). V was pared by 5 bases and J by 9 bases, with 13 bases between. This CDR3 region has 12 residues. The chain's CDR3 is CASSGASGQAFF. The CDR3 nucleotides are TGTGCCAGCAGTGGGGCCAGTGGGCAAGCTTTCTTT.

The chain recombines TRBV30 with TRBJ1-2, with a weak D call TRBD1 (6 bases). Germline-derived CDR1 and CDR2 are GTSNPN and SVGIG (reference sequence). This CDR3 spans 16 amino acids. Trimming shortened V by 4 bases and J by 4 bases, and 22 bases separated the two germline ends. The CDR3 bases are TGTGCCTGGATGGCCAGGGGAACGGCTACATTCTATGGCTACACCTTC. This codes for CAWMARGTATFYGYTF.